This T cell receptor beta chain stems from a study of cytomegalovirus exposure and HLA in healthy donors. Study observations and caveats: Analysis performed later showed TCR beta chains linked to HLA being more clonally expanded than equally common others.

PCR primers comprised 60 Vbeta and 13 Jbeta primers. Clones were read by immunoSEQ multiplex PCR, and TCRdb kept only the in-frame ones, dropping some. The profile covers about 150,000 clones, with 65% to 80% appearing a single time and approximately 6.8% taken by the ten largest. CDR3 length equals 15 residues. The junction had 2 bases not matched to a gene; V was cut back by 0 bases and J by 4 bases. Germline V gene lookup returns CDR1 SGHTA and CDR2 FQGNSA. With regard to this clone: Its antigen remains unidentified.

The chain recombines TRBV7-2 with TRBJ1-5; TRBD1 agrees at 8 bases. The receptor's source is a middle-aged woman in good health and CMV-seropositive. Sequencing used PBMCs. This CDR3 is CASSLAGQVNQPQHF. In nucleotides, the CDR3 is TGTGCCAGCAGCTTAGCGGGACAGGTTAATCAGCCCCAGCATTTT.